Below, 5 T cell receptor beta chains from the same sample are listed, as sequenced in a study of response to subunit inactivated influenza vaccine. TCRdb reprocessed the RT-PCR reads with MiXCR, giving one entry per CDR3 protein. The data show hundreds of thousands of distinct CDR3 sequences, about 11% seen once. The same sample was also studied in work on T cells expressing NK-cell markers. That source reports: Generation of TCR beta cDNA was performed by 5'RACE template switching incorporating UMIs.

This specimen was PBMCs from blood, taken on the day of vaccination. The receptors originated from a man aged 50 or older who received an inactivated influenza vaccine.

CDR3 amino acids: CASSQESQAVGANVLTF. In DNA form, the CDR3 reads TGTGCCAGCAGCCAAGAATCTCAAGCGGTTGGGGCCAACGTCCTGACTTTC. The chain combines TRBV4-2 with TRBJ2-6; D may be TRBD2 (5 bases). Trimming took 0 bases from V and 3 from J, leaving 12 bases between them. Per germline, CDR1 LGHNA and CDR2 YNFKEQ. There are 17 residues in the CDR3.

CDR3 residues: CASSNPTGGMTETQYF. CDR3 sequence (DNA): TGCGCCAGCAGCAACCCGACAGGGGGTATGACGGAGACCCAGTACTTC. The rearrangement joins TRBV5-1 to TRBJ2-5, with 9 bases identical to TRBD1. V trimming: 4 bases; J trimming: 5 bases; junction bases outside the gene matches: 12. Germline V gene sequence: CDR1 SGHRS, CDR2 YFSETQ. The CDR3 covers 16 residues.

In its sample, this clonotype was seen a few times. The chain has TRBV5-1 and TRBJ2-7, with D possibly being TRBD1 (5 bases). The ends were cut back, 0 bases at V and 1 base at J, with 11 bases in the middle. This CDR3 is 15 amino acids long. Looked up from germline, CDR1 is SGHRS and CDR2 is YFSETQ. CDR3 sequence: CASSLVNRRSYEQYF. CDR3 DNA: TGCGCCAGCAGCTTGGTGAACAGGCGTTCCTACGAGCAGTACTTC. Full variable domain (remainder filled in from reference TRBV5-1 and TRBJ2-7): KAGVTQTPRYLIKTRGQQVTLSCSPISGHRSVSWYQQTPGQGLQFLFEYFSETQRNKGNFPGRFSGRQFSNSRSEMNVSTLELGDSALYLCASSLVNRRSYEQYFGPGTRLTVT.

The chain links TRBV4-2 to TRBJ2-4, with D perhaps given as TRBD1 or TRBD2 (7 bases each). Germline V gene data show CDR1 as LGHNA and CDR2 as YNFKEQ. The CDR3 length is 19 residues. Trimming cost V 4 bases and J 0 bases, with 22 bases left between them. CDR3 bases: TGTGCCAGCAGCCCGGGGGGCTGGGACAGCGGACTAGCCAAAAACATTCAGTACTTC. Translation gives CASSPGGWDSGLAKNIQYF.

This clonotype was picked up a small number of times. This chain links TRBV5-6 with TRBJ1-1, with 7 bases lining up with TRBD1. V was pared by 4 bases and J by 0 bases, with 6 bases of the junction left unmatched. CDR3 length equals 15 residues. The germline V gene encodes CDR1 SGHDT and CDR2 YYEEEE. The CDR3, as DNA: TGTGCCAGCAGCGTAGACAGGGTGATGAACACTGAAGCTTTCTTT. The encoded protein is CASSVDRVMNTEAFF.